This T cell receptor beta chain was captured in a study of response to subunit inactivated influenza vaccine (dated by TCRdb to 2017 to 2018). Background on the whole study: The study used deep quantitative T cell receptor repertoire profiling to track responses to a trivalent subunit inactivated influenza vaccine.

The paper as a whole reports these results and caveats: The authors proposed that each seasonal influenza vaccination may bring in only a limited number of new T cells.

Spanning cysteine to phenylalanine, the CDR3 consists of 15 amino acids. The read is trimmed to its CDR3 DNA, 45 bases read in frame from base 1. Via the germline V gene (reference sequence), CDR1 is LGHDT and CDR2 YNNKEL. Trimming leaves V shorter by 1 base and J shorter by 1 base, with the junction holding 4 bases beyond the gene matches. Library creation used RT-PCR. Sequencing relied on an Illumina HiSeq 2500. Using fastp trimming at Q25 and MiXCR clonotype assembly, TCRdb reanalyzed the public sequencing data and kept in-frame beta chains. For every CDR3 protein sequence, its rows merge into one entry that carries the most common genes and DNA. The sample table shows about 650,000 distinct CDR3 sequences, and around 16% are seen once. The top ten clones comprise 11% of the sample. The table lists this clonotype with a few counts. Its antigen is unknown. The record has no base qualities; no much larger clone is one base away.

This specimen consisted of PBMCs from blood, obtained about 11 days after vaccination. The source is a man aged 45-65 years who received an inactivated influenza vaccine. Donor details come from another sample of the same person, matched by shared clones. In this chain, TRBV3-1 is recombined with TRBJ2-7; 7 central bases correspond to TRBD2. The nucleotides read TGTGCCAGCAGCCAAGTCCAAGCGGGGTCCTACGAGCAGTACTTC. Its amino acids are CASSQVQAGSYEQYF.